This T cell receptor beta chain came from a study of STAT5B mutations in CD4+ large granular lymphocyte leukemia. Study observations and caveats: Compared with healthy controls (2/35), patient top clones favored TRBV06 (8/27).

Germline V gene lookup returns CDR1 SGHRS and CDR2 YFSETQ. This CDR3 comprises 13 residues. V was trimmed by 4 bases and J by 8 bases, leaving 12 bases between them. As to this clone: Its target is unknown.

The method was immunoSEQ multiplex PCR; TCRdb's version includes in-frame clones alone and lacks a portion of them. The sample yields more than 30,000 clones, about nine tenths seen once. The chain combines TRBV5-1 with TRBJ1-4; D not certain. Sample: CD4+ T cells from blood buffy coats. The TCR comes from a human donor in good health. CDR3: CASSRGEGEKLFF. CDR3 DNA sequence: TGCGCCAGCAGCCGTGGAGAGGGCGAAAAACTGTTTTTT.